This entry features one T cell receptor beta chain sequence. Its matching antigen is unknown. These data belong to a study of human T cells and chemical hapten exposure. Study-level results: PT1 expanded TCR counts and patch test score were linked, and their correlation was positive.

In TCRdb, the RACE reads were re-called with MiXCR into one record per CDR3 protein. The sample yields 300,000 to 400,000 distinct CDR3 sequences, approximately 6.3% seen once. Time point in this sample: patch test 1, 2 weeks after DPC sensitization. Indicated treatment: therapeutic diphenylcyclopropenone sensitization with weekly scalp DPC. Specimen: whole blood, collected in connection with sensitization to the hapten diphenylcyclopropenone (DPC). This clonotype originated in a woman younger than 30 with alopecia areata. Some clones in this sample may be carry-over from other donors' samples.

The CDR3 protein is CASSQGRWGSGNTIYF. The CDR3 DNA is TGCGCCAGCAGCCAAGGTAGATGGGGCAGTGGAAACACCATATATTTT. V gene TRBV4-3 combines with J gene TRBJ1-3, with TRBD1 as a possible D gene (5 bases). The CDR3 runs to 16 residues. The V gene lost 1 base and the J gene lost 3 bases, with 13 bases spanning the gap. Germline V CDR1 and CDR2: LGHNA, YSLEER.